The table lists the clone carrying this TCR beta chain with a count of one. This sample was taken from a study of blood T cell repertoires in COVID-19. Study-wide background: Collection of acute and convalescent COVID-19 samples took place in the United States, Italy and Spain. The cDNA or gDNA used as material had been derived from T cells, B-cell-depleted T cells, or PBMCs.

Sequenced by immunoSEQ multiplex PCR; TCRdb stores in-frame clones only, minus some. In the table there are some 260,000 clones, around 79% of which are singletons. CDR3 length: 13 residues. Trimming stripped 4 bases from V and 5 bases from J, with 11 bases between. CDR1 is MNHEY and CDR2 is SVGAGI in the germline V gene. V and J are TRBV6-5 and TRBJ1-2; D might be TRBD1 (5 bases). The clonotype originates from a woman older than 75 with acute or convalescent COVID-19. Material for sequencing was peripheral blood. CDR3 sequence: CASSLEAGYGYTF. The DNA for the CDR3 is TGTGCCAGCAGTTTGGAAGCAGGGTATGGCTACACCTTC.